The present T cell receptor (beta chain) was sequenced within a study of shared clonotypes between healthy human individuals. Clones were read by immunoSEQ multiplex PCR, and TCRdb kept only the in-frame ones, dropping some. Of about 340,000 clones in the sample, roughly 70% were seen once. This CDR3 comprises 14 residues. Trimming took 11 bases from V and 0 from J, leaving 11 bases between them. Germline V CDR1 and CDR2: ENHRY, SYGVKD. The chain employs TRBV10-3 and TRBJ2-6; no clear D gene. The clonotype was recovered from a man between 25 and 39 years old in good health. Sequenced material: memory CD4+ T cells sorted from blood. Documented subset: CD45RA-negative fraction. The CDR3 bases are TGTGCCGCAATTGGAAGCTCTGGGGCCAACGTCCTGACTTTC. It is translated as CAAIGSSGANVLTF.